The 7 T cell receptor beta chains presented below share a single source sample, sequenced in a study of T cells in Graves' hyperthyroidism and ophthalmopathy. The TCR beta CDR3 regions underwent amplification using RNA transcripts as the source. First-round RT-PCR targeting the TCR CDR3 was performed with the HTBI primer set. TCRdb processed the multiplex PCR reads anew with MiXCR; each CDR3 protein has one entry. The table has hundreds of thousands of distinct CDR3 sequences, 14% seen once. The sequenced material came from blood. Receptor source: a woman aged 18-35 years with Graves' hyperthyroidism.

This clonotype was counted many times. The CDR3 sequence: CASSLVKGTGINTGELFF. CDR3 nucleotides: TGTGCCAGCAGCTTAGTTAAAGGGACAGGGATTAACACCGGGGAGCTGTTTTTT. V and J are TRBV7-2 and TRBJ2-2; 9 positions agree with TRBD1. CDR1 SGHTA and CDR2 FQGNSA come from the germline V gene. This CDR3 region has 18 residues. Losses at the gene ends were 1 base for V and 2 bases for J; bases not matched to a gene: 8.

The V and J genes are TRBV4-3 and TRBJ1-3; D perhaps matches TRBD1 (6 bases). Germline V gene lookup returns CDR1 LGHNA and CDR2 YSLEER. The CDR3 extends over 14 amino acids. V shed 3 bases and J shed 3 bases, with 9 bases lying between them. The CDR3 DNA is TGCGCCAGCAGCCAGACAGGTCTTGGAAACACCATATATTTT. It is translated as CASSQTGLGNTIYF.

The table lists this clonotype with a few counts. V gene TRBV12-3 or TRBV12-4 combines with J gene TRBJ1-2, with 7 bases lining up with TRBD1. V dropped 0 bases and J dropped 5; count of bases not matched to a gene: 6. The CDR3 is 15 amino acids. The CDR3 reads CASSLATGIGYGYTF. As DNA, the CDR3 is TGTGCCAGCAGTTTAGCGACAGGGATTGGATATGGCTACACCTTC.

This clonotype was picked up many times. The chain joins TRBV6-2 or TRBV6-3 to TRBJ1-5; 8 bases fit TRBD1. The junction had 6 bases not matched to a gene; V was cut back by 6 bases and J by 5 bases. Germline V lookup: CDR1 MNHEY, CDR2 SVGEGT. The CDR3 loop spans 14 amino acids. The CDR3, as DNA: TGTGCCAGCAGACTACAGGGGGGTCATCAGCCCCAGCATTTT. It yields the protein CASRLQGGHQPQHF.

This clonotype was seen repeatedly, ten times or more. CDR3 sequence reads: CASSFDRAETQYF. The CDR3 bases are TGTGCCAGCAGTTTTGACAGGGCAGAGACCCAGTACTTC. The V and J genes are TRBV12-3 or TRBV12-4 and TRBJ2-5, with 7 bases that match TRBD1. J gave up 4 bases and V 3 bases, and 2 bases lay outside the gene matches. This CDR3 has 13 amino acids.

This clonotype occurred a few times. This chain connects TRBV30 to TRBJ1-1, with 8 bases lining up with TRBD1. Germline assignment: CDR1 GTSNPN and CDR2 SVGIG (reference sequence). This CDR3 has 16 residues. Germline trimming cut 2 bases from V and 0 bases from J; bases unmatched to any gene: 8. The CDR3 here is CAWSRGTGGLNTEAFF. Written as DNA, the CDR3 is TGTGCCTGGAGTAGGGGGACAGGAGGATTGAACACTGAAGCTTTCTTT.

Remarks on this clonotype: A much larger clone differs by one base, so this may be a read error. The gene calls are TRBV6-2 or TRBV6-3 and TRBJ1-1; D call uncertain. The CDR3 consists of 15 residues. CDR1 and CDR2 (germline): MNHEY, SVGEGT. The DNA for the CDR3 is TGTGCCAGCGGTTACTCGAGTCTATTGAACACTGAAGCTTTCTTT. This encodes CASGYSSLLNTEAFF.